This T cell receptor (beta chain) is from a study of CD8+ T cells in alopecia areata. In regard to this clone: Its target is unknown. The same CDR3 can be traced to other DNA sequences in this sample.

Per germline, CDR1 SNHLY and CDR2 FYNNEI. Trimming took 3 bases from V and 3 from J; bases not matched to a gene: 1. The CDR3 has 13 residues. The study's findings and limits: Many expanded lesional clones stayed in scalp and blood while on tofacitinib. Expanded CD8+ clones among the top 100, as well as scalp clonality, were significantly decreased by tofacitinib.

Indicated treatment: oral pan-JAK inhibitor, 5-10 mg twice daily. Sampling of alopecia areata patients yielded lesional scalp punch biopsies as well as peripheral blood. Following RNA extraction, reverse transcription yielded cDNA that acted as the sequencing template. Sequencing was performed with immunoSEQ multiplex PCR; in TCRdb, only in-frame clones are kept and a portion is missing. The sample contains about 180,000 clones, about half of which appear only once. This TCR was recovered from a human donor with alopecia areata. This material consisted of CD8+ T cells sorted from blood, taken around week 53, from a patient treated with tofacitinib. V and J are TRBV2 and TRBJ2-7; 8 bases agree with TRBD1. The CDR3 protein is CASSDGQGYEQYF. The CDR3 DNA follows: TGTGCCAGCAGTGATGGACAGGGCTACGAGCAGTACTTC. The whole variable domain, filled in from reference TRBV2 and TRBJ2-7, reads EPEVTQTPSHQVTQMGQEVILRCVPISNHLYFYWYRQILGQKVEFLVSFYNNEISEKSEIFDDQFSVERPDGSNFTLKIRSTKLEDSAMYFCASSDGQGYEQYFGPGTRLTVT.